These 21 T cell receptor beta chains were all obtained from the same sample, sequenced in a study of cytomegalovirus exposure and HLA in healthy donors. PCR involved 60 Vbeta and 13 Jbeta primers. Sequencing was performed with immunoSEQ multiplex PCR; in TCRdb, only in-frame clones are kept and a portion is missing. In the table there are 100,000 to 150,000 clones, over 70% of which are singletons. Sequencing was performed on PBMCs. Receptors were obtained from a female donor in good health and CMV-seronegative.

The chain uses TRBV29-1 and TRBJ1-4; D perhaps matches TRBD1 (5 bases). The CDR3 totals 13 residues. Germline CDR1 and CDR2: SQVTM and ANQGSEA. V gave up 4 bases and J gave up 4 bases, with 10 bases separating them. The CDR3 DNA sequence: TGCAGCGTTGGACAGACTCATAATGAAAAACTGTTTTTT. Protein: CSVGQTHNEKLFF.

The rearrangement joins TRBV29-1 to TRBJ1-2; TRBD1 might be the D (5 bases). Germline CDR1 SQVTM, CDR2 ANQGSEA. V shed 1 base and J shed 2 bases, with 8 bases lying between them. The CDR3 runs 13 residues. CDR3 in amino acids: CSVEGQRNYGYTF. Written as DNA, the CDR3 is TGCAGCGTTGAAGGACAGCGAAACTATGGCTACACCTTC.

J is TRBJ2-6 and V is TRBV15; maybe TRBD1 (5 bases). There are 16 residues in the CDR3. Trimming shortened V by 3 bases and J by 0 bases, and 9 bases separated the two germline ends. Germline CDR1 reads LNHNV; CDR2 reads YYDKDF (reference sequence). The CDR3 bases are TGTGCCACCAGCAGTCTGACAGCCTCTGGGGCCAACGTCCTGACTTTC. As protein: CATSSLTASGANVLTF.

This chain links TRBV28 with TRBJ1-5; D ambiguous. Germline CDR1 is MDHEN and CDR2 is SYDVKM. The CDR3 has 15 residues. The V end lost 6 bases, the J end lost 4 bases, and 16 bases lay between the germline ends. The CDR3 reads CASRTDLALNQPQHF. The DNA of the CDR3 is TGTGCCAGCAGAACCGATCTTGCGTTAAATCAGCCCCAGCATTTT.

Details on this clone: The junction and the germline gene differ at one end; a read error may be behind it. The V gene is TRBV7-9, the J gene TRBJ1-1, with no clear D. Germline CDR1 SEHNR, CDR2 FQNEAQ (reference sequence). There are 13 residues in the CDR3. DNA of the CDR3: TGTTCCAGCAGCTTAGGGTCCGGTTCTGAAGCTTTCTTT. Translated, it gives CSSSLGSGSEAFF.

This clone was seen a single time. The V gene is TRBV5-1, the J gene TRBJ2-1; D is possibly TRBD1 (6 bases). The CDR3 extends over 15 amino acids. Looked up from germline, CDR1 is SGHRS and CDR2 is YFSETQ. The V end was cut by 4 bases, the J end by 0 bases, with 11 bases between. CDR3 residues: CASSRQVGSYNEQFF. The CDR3 DNA reads as TGCGCCAGCAGCCGACAGGTGGGCTCCTACAATGAGCAGTTCTTC.

This clone was picked up one time. The rearrangement uses TRBV7-6 and TRBJ1-3; 8 positions match TRBD1. V lost 3 bases, J lost 3 bases, and 10 bases stayed unmatched. Germline assignment: CDR1 SGHVS and CDR2 FNYEAQ. This CDR3 spans 17 amino acids. The CDR3 nucleotides are TGTGCCAGCAGCTTTAGCGGCAGACAGGGGATTGGAAACACCATATATTTT. It is translated as CASSFSGRQGIGNTIYF.

The CDR3 protein is CASSPGTGEYEQYF. The CDR3 DNA reads TGTGCCAGCTCCCCAGGGACAGGGGAATACGAGCAGTACTTC. This rearrangement joins TRBV18 to TRBJ2-7, with TRBD1 identical over 10 bases. The CDR3 runs to 14 residues. CDR1 is KGHSH and CDR2 is LQKENI in the germline V gene. V was pared by 6 bases and J by 4 bases, with 6 bases of the junction left unmatched. Drawing the rest from reference TRBV18 and TRBJ2-7, the complete variable domain is NAGVMQNPRHLVRRRGQEARLRCSPMKGHSHVYWYRQLPEEGLKFMVYLQKENIIDESGMPKERFSAEFPKEGPSILRIQQVVRGDSAAYFCASSPGTGEYEQYFGPGTRLTVT.

The V gene is TRBV7-9, the J gene TRBJ2-1; the D gene is possibly TRBD1 (6 bases). V lost 8 bases and J lost 4, with 12 bases in between. Germline CDR1 is SEHNR and CDR2 is FQNEAQ (reference sequence). This CDR3 contains 13 residues. The chain's CDR3 is CASLAQGYNEQFF. The CDR3 DNA sequence: TGTGCCAGCCTTGCACAGGGTTACAATGAGCAGTTCTTC.

The V call is TRBV7-8, the J call TRBJ2-3, with D maybe TRBD1 (6 bases). Germline V gene lookup returns CDR1 SGHVS and CDR2 FQNEAQ. The V and J ends lost 5 bases and 7 bases respectively, with 10 bases between them. The CDR3 is made up of 12 amino acids. The CDR3 sequence is CASSHQGNTQYF. CDR3 DNA: TGTGCCAGCAGCCATCAGGGGAATACGCAGTATTTT.

J is TRBJ2-5 and V is TRBV9, with TRBD2 matching over 9 bases. V was clipped by 2 bases and J by 1 base; unmatched bases: 3. Germline lookup yields CDR1 SGDLS and CDR2 YYNGEE. The CDR3 length is 15 residues. The CDR3 spells CASSVYSGSQETQYF. The CDR3 DNA follows: TGTGCCAGCAGCGTTTATAGCGGGAGCCAAGAGACCCAGTACTTC. Full variable domain (rest looked up from reference TRBV9 and TRBJ2-5): DSGVTQTPKHLITATGQRVTLRCSPRSGDLSVYWYQQSLDQGLQFLIQYYNGEERAKGNILERFSAQQFPDLHSELNLSSLELGDSALYFCASSVYSGSQETQYFGPGTRLLVL.

This clone was observed a single time. The chain carries TRBV28 and TRBJ2-5; D is ambiguous. The CDR3 loop spans 12 amino acids. With 2 bases removed from V and 5 bases from J, the gap between germline ends came to 6 bases. Germline assignment: CDR1 MDHEN and CDR2 SYDVKM. CDR3 in amino acids: CASSLQVETQYF. CDR3 DNA: TGTGCCAGCAGTTTACAGGTGGAGACCCAGTACTTC.

CDR3 loop: CASSPTSGGSYEQYF. The CDR3 DNA reads as TGTGCCAGCTCACCTACTAGCGGGGGCTCCTACGAGCAGTACTTC. The chain couples TRBV18 to TRBJ2-7; 11 bases map to TRBD2. The CDR3 loop spans 15 amino acids. The germline V gene has CDR1 KGHSH and CDR2 LQKENI. V gave up 3 bases and J gave up 0 bases; unmatched junction bases: 1.

As to this clone: An end of the junction does not agree with germline; a read error may underlie this. The sample contains more than one DNA sequence encoding this CDR3. The chain is built from TRBV6-1 and TRBJ2-1; 15 nucleotides align to TRBD2. The length of the CDR3 is 20 residues. Germline-derived CDR1 and CDR2 are MNHNS and SASEGT. CDR3 coding DNA: TGCGCCAGCAGTGAAGCAGGGGGACTAGCGGGAGGCTGGATCTACAATGAGCAGTTCTTC. It encodes CASSEAGGLAGGWIYNEQFF.

The chain is built from TRBV5-1 and TRBJ1-1; a possible D gene is TRBD1 (6 bases). The germline V gene encodes CDR1 SGHRS and CDR2 YFSETQ. The V and J ends lost 4 bases and 3 bases respectively, with 13 bases between them. This CDR3 comprises 14 residues. CDR3 DNA sequence: TGCGCCAGCAGCCCCTCAGCAGGGGACACTGAAGCTTTCTTT. It codes for CASSPSAGDTEAFF.

The chain combines TRBV14 with TRBJ1-2; 7 bases agree with TRBD1. The germline V gene encodes CDR1 SGHDN and CDR2 FVKESK. The J segment lost 5 bases and the V segment lost 5 bases, leaving 2 bases of the junction unmatched. The CDR3 consists of 12 residues. CDR3 DNA sequence: TGTGCCAGCAGCTCACAGGGGTATGGCTACACCTTC. Protein product: CASSSQGYGYTF. Together with reference TRBV14 and TRBJ1-2, the CDR3 gives the full variable domain: EAGVTQFPSHSVIEKGQTVTLRCDPISGHDNLYWYRRVMGKEIKFLLHFVKESKQDESGMPNNRFLAERTGGTYSTLKVQPAELEDSGVYFCASSSQGYGYTFGSGTRLTVV.

The chain employs TRBV30 and TRBJ1-5; a possible D gene is TRBD1 (5 bases). The CDR3 runs 13 residues. CDR1 is GTSNPN, CDR2 SVGIG, per germline (reference sequence). Trimming took off 2 bases at V and 7 bases at J, with 12 bases between the two ends. The CDR3 coding sequence is TGTGCCTGGAGTTCGGCAGGGCAGCAGCCCCAGCATTTT. Translated, it gives CAWSSAGQQPQHF.

The J gene is TRBJ1-1, the V gene TRBV19, with D hard to call. The CDR3 has 12 amino acids. V was trimmed by 5 bases and J by 12 bases, leaving 16 bases between them. In germline, CDR1 is LNHDA, CDR2 SQIVND (reference sequence). The CDR3: CASSFLNQQPFF. For the CDR3, the DNA is TGTGCCAGTAGTTTCCTCAACCAACAACCTTTCTTT.

This clone has only one observation. The CDR3 nucleotides read TGTGCCAGCAGCTCAGCGGGACTAAGGGGGACCCAGTACTTC. This encodes CASSSAGLRGTQYF. The chain recombines TRBV7-3 with TRBJ2-5; 7 bases match TRBD2. J lost 7 bases, V lost 4 bases, and 9 bases had no gene match. The germline V gene has CDR1 SGHTA and CDR2 FQGTGA. The CDR3 runs 14 residues.

The chain carries TRBV5-1 and TRBJ1-1, with 7 bases aligning to TRBD1. Trimming cost V 4 bases and J 4 bases; bases outside gene matches: 10. CDR1 and CDR2 from the germline V gene are SGHRS and YFSETQ. This CDR3 region has 15 residues. The CDR3 bases are TGCGCCAGCAGCATGAACTCCGCAGGGGGCACTGAAGCTTTCTTT. Its protein product is CASSMNSAGGTEAFF.

The genes are TRBV7-8 and TRBJ1-2; the D is unclear. CDR1 is SGHVS and CDR2 is FQNEAQ in the germline V gene. Trimming shortened V by 1 base and J by 2 bases, and 11 bases separated the two germline ends. This CDR3 is 15 amino acids long. The CDR3 loop reads CASSLGAAVNYGYTF. CDR3 coding DNA: TGTGCCAGCAGCTTAGGCGCGGCGGTAAACTATGGCTACACCTTC.